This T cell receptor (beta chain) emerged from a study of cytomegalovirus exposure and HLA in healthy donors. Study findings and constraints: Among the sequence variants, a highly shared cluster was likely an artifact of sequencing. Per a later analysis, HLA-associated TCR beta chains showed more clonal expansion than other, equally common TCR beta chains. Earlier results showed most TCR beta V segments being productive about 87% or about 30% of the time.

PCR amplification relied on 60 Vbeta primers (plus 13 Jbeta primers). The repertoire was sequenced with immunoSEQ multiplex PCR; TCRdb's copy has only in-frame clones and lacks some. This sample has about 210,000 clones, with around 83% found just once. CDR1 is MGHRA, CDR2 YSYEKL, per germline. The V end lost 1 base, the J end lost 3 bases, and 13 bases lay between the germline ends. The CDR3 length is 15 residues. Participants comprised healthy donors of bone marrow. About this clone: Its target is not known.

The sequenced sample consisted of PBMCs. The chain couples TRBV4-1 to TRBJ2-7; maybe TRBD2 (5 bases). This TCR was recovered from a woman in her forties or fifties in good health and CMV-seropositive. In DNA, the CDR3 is TGCGCCAGCAGCCAAGTCCCGGGGAGACACTACGAGCAGTACTTC. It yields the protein CASSQVPGRHYEQYF.